These 9 T cell receptor beta chains were sequenced from one sample in a study of cytomegalovirus exposure and HLA in healthy donors. The PCR contained 60 Vbeta and 13 Jbeta primers. Some clones are missing from TCRdb's copy, which holds only in-frame ones; the method was immunoSEQ multiplex PCR. The sample lists 55,000 to 85,000 clones, around 86% seen once, with 1.5% to 2.5% in the top ten. The sequenced material came from PBMCs. The receptors derive from a woman aged 25 to 45 in good health and CMV-seronegative.

This clone came up once. The chain is built from TRBV15 and TRBJ2-7, with D perhaps matching TRBD1 (6 bases). V was trimmed by 1 base and J by 0 bases, leaving 10 bases between them. CDR1 and CDR2 (germline): LNHNV, YYDKDF (reference sequence). The CDR3 has 15 residues. The CDR3 here is CATSRGAGDSYEQYF. DNA for the CDR3: TGTGCCACCAGCAGAGGGGCAGGGGACTCCTACGAGCAGTACTTC.

The chain recombines TRBV18 with TRBJ1-2, with 7 bases lining up with TRBD1. Germline V gene lookup returns CDR1 KGHSH and CDR2 LQKENI. The CDR3 loop spans 15 amino acids. V lost 3 bases and J lost 3; bases outside the gene matches: 7. This chain's CDR3 is CASSPLIGGDYGYTF. CDR3 DNA: TGTGCCAGCTCACCCTTGATAGGGGGCGACTATGGCTACACCTTC.

This clone was found once. This rearrangement joins TRBV19 to TRBJ1-1, with 11 bases aligning to TRBD1. Per germline, CDR1 LNHDA and CDR2 SQIVND (reference sequence). This CDR3 comprises 16 residues. V was pared by 6 bases and J by 5 bases, with 11 bases of the junction left unmatched. CDR3 DNA: TGTGCCAGTAGCCATCCCTGGGACAGGGGGAGAACTGAAGCTTTCTTT. Translating it yields CASSHPWDRGRTEAFF.

V gene TRBV19 combines with J gene TRBJ2-1, with a weak D call TRBD1 (6 bases). Germline V lookup: CDR1 LNHDA, CDR2 SQIVND (reference sequence). Trimming left V 5 bases short and J 4 bases short, with 12 bases between. This CDR3 region has 14 residues. In DNA form, the CDR3 reads TGTGCCAGTAGTGGGGGCCCTGGGTACAATGAGCAGTTCTTC. It specifies CASSGGPGYNEQFF.

The gene calls are TRBV9 and TRBJ2-2; D ambiguous. Germline-derived CDR1 and CDR2 are SGDLS and YYNGEE. The CDR3 covers 13 residues. Trimming pared 0 bases from V and 8 bases from J, leaving 8 bases between. The CDR3 reads CASSVAFGGELFF. DNA for the CDR3: TGTGCCAGCAGCGTAGCTTTCGGGGGGGAGCTGTTTTTT.

V is TRBV7-3 and J is TRBJ2-7, with D possibly TRBD1 on 6 matching bases. Per the germline V gene, CDR1 is SGHTA and CDR2 is FQGTGA. CDR3 length equals 13 residues. The V end lost 1 base, the J end lost 4 bases, and 8 bases lay between the germline ends. The CDR3 sequence: CASSLNGQYEQYF. CDR3 DNA: TGTGCCAGCAGCTTAAATGGACAGTACGAGCAGTACTTC.

The V and J genes are TRBV4-2 and TRBJ2-7, with 9 bases aligning to TRBD2. V trimming: 1 base; J trimming: 5 bases; junction bases outside the gene matches: 15. Looked up from germline, CDR1 is LGHNA and CDR2 is YNFKEQ. The CDR3 covers 18 residues. As DNA, the CDR3 is TGTGCCAGCAGCCAAGGGGCTTGGGGAAGCGGGAGGTCCCACGAGCAGTACTTC. Amino acids: CASSQGAWGSGRSHEQYF.

The chain uses TRBV2 and TRBJ1-4; D uncertain. Trimming pared 0 bases from V and 13 bases from J, leaving 15 bases between. The CDR3 runs to 14 residues. The germline V gene has CDR1 SNHLY and CDR2 FYNNEI. CDR3 nucleotides: TGTGCCAGCAGTGAAGCGCTTCTACTACCGGGACTGTTTTTT. This gives the protein CASSEALLLPGLFF.

The J gene is TRBJ2-7, the V gene TRBV28; D unresolved. Germline CDR1 is MDHEN and CDR2 is SYDVKM. Trimming removed 3 bases from V and 0 bases from J, with 6 bases in between. The CDR3 sequence is 13 residues long. The CDR3 is CASSFTFSYEQYF. Here the CDR3 DNA reads TGTGCCAGCAGTTTCACATTCTCCTACGAGCAGTACTTC. Supplemented by reference TRBV28 and TRBJ2-7, the full variable domain reads DVKVTQSSRYLVKRTGEKVFLECVQDMDHENMFWYRQDPGLGLRLIYFSYDVKMKEKGDIPEGYSVSREKKERFSLILESASTNQTSMYLCASSFTFSYEQYFGPGTRLTVT.